These T cell receptor beta chains were read from a single sample in a study of STAT3 mutations in large granular lymphocyte leukemia. TCRdb keeps only in-frame clones here, not all; method: immunoSEQ multiplex PCR. The sample gives 7,000 to 8,000 clones, about nine tenths of which show up once; under 50% is in the top ten. The source material was peripheral blood mononuclear cells. These receptors all stem from a man between 45 and 60 years old with T-cell large granular lymphocyte leukemia. Some clones in this sample may be carry-over from other donors' samples. CDR3s include the opening cysteine and the closing phenylalanine or tryptophan. D genes are given only for firm matches. A clone size is listed for some rows: how often the clone was seen (once, few, many), or a class if it is expanded.

>TRBV5-1|NA|NA|TRBJ1-3
CASSLVGVSGNTIYF
TGCGCCAGCAGCTTGGTGGGGGTCTCTGGAAACACCATATATTTT
>TRBV5-5|NA|NA|TRBJ2-7
CASSPSAGLLDYEQYF
TGTGCCAGCAGCCCCTCCGCGGGCCTTCTTGACTACGAGCAGTACTTC
>TRBV5-6|NA|NA|TRBJ1-3
CASSSPHYSGNTIYF
TGTGCCAGCAGCTCTCCGCATTACTCTGGAAACACCATATATTTT
>TRBV15|once|TRBD1|TRBJ2-1
CATSSWGQGNNEQFF
TGTGCCACCAGCTCATGGGGACAGGGGAACAATGAGCAGTTCTTC
>TRBV10-2|NA|NA|TRBJ2-7
CASSYVGEQYF
TGCGCCAGCAGTTACGTGGGCGAGCAGTACTTC
>TRBV7-2|once|NA|TRBJ2-1
CASSLPAGNEQFF
TGTGCCAGCAGCCTACCCGCCGGAAATGAGCAGTTCTTC
>TRBV6-1|NA|NA|TRBJ2-6
CASSGQGSGANVLTF
TGTGCCAGCAGTGGTCAGGGTTCTGGGGCCAACGTCCTGACTTTC
>TRBV7-9|NA|NA|TRBJ2-5
CASSMAPQETQYF
TGTGCCAGCAGCATGGCCCCCCAAGAGACCCAGTACTTC
>TRBV5-1|NA|NA|TRBJ1-6
CASSLDQSSYNSPLHF
TGCGCCAGCAGCTTGGATCAGAGCTCCTATAATTCACCCCTCCACTTT
>TRBV6-6|NA|NA|TRBJ1-1
CASIEAGGYTEAFF
TGTGCCAGCATAGAGGCGGGTGGGTACACTGAAGCTTTCTTT
>TRBV9|NA|TRBD2|TRBJ2-2
CASSRLYLAGGPTGELFF
TGTGCCAGCAGCCGACTATACCTAGCGGGAGGTCCCACCGGGGAGCTGTTTTTT
>TRBV30|NA|TRBD1|TRBJ1-5
CAWTRAGGVGQPQHF
TGTGCCTGGACTAGGGCAGGGGGAGTGGGTCAGCCCCAGCATTTT
>TRBV5-4|few|NA|TRBJ1-2
CASSLAFLGDLNGYTF
TGTGCCAGCAGCTTGGCCTTCCTGGGGGACCTCAATGGCTACACCTTC
>TRBV28|NA|NA|TRBJ2-7
CASRYGTLAYEQYF
TGTGCCAGCAGGTACGGGACCCTGGCCTACGAGCAGTACTTC
>TRBV6-5|NA|NA|TRBJ2-7
CASRKAGHDHEQYF
TGTGCCAGCAGGAAAGCAGGCCATGACCACGAGCAGTACTTC
>TRBV18|NA|TRBD2|TRBJ2-3
CASSPPTQRDLADTQYF
TGTGCCAGCTCACCACCGACGCAGCGGGACCTGGCAGATACGCAGTATTTT
>TRBV7-2|NA|NA|TRBJ1-4
CASSLARSEKLFF
TGTGCCAGCAGCTTAGCGCGAAGTGAAAAACTGTTTTTT
>TRBV30|NA|TRBD2|TRBJ2-3
CAWSGLAGGPAPRYTQYF
TGTGCCTGGAGCGGACTAGCGGGAGGCCCTGCCCCAAGGTATACGCAGTATTTT
>TRBV29-1|NA|TRBD2|TRBJ2-5
CSVSRTSGQETQYF
TGCAGCGTTTCCAGGACTAGCGGACAAGAGACCCAGTACTTC
>TRBV6-4|NA|NA|TRBJ2-2
CASSSGTGELFF
TGTGCCAGCAGTAGCGGCACCGGGGAGCTGTTTTTT
>TRBV6-5|NA|TRBD1|TRBJ1-2
CASTGGTWYGYTF
TGTGCCAGCACAGGGGGAACGTGGTATGGCTACACCTTC
>TRBV20-1|NA|TRBD1|TRBJ2-5
CRTDREETQYF
TGCAGGACGGACAGGGAAGAGACCCAGTACTTC
>TRBV4-1|NA|NA|TRBJ2-7
CASSQGLSSYEQYF
TGCGCCAGCAGCCAAGGTCTTAGCTCCTACGAGCAGTACTTC
>TRBV30|NA|NA|TRBJ2-1
CAWSDGNNEQFF
TGTGCCTGGAGTGATGGAAACAATGAGCAGTTCTTC
>TRBV19|NA|TRBD2|TRBJ2-5
CASSILTGGQETQYF
TGTGCCAGTAGTATCCTAACGGGAGGTCAAGAGACCCAGTACTTC
>TRBV5-1|NA|NA|TRBJ1-5
CASNYRAPEHF
TGCGCCAGCAACTACCGGGCCCCGGAGCATTTT
>TRBV19|once|NA|TRBJ2-2
CASSIGWRGPKKTGELFF
TGTGCCAGTAGTATAGGGTGGAGGGGGCCCAAAAAGACCGGGGAGCTGTTTTTT
>TRBV4-1|NA|NA|TRBJ1-6
CASSQSGQRNNSPLHF
TGCGCCAGCAGCCAATCCGGACAGAGAAACAATTCACCCCTCCACTTT
>TRBV13|NA|TRBD2|TRBJ2-7
CASSLASSGPYEQYF
TGTGCCAGCAGCCTCGCCTCTAGCGGTCCCTACGAGCAGTACTTC
>TRBV9|NA|TRBD2|TRBJ2-1
CASSASGGSSYNEQFF
TGTGCCAGCAGCGCCTCGGGGGGGAGCTCCTACAATGAGCAGTTCTTC
>TRBV29-1|NA|TRBD1|TRBJ2-3
CSARTGPWDATQYF
TGCAGCGCAAGGACAGGGCCGTGGGACGCTACGCAGTATTTT
>TRBV10-1|NA|NA|TRBJ2-3
CASSDWGRGSNTDTQYF
TGCGCCAGCAGTGATTGGGGTCGCGGCTCTAACACAGATACGCAGTATTTT
>TRBV5-1|NA|NA|TRBJ2-6
CASSLNAGSGANVLTF
TGCGCCAGCAGCTTGAATGCCGGGTCTGGGGCCAACGTCCTGACTTTC
>TRBV30|NA|NA|TRBJ1-5
CAWTRPRQGNQPQHF
TGTGCCTGGACCCGACCAAGGCAGGGGAATCAGCCCCAGCATTTT
>TRBV7-2|NA|NA|TRBJ1-5
CASSLSRHSNQPQHF
TGTGCCAGCAGCTTAAGCAGGCATAGCAATCAGCCCCAGCATTTT
>TRBV27|once|NA|TRBJ1-2
CASSSIGRNYGYTF
TGTGCCAGCAGTTCGATCGGACGGAACTATGGCTACACCTTC
>TRBV10-3|NA|TRBD2|TRBJ2-5
CAIGTSGTQETQYF
TGTGCCATCGGGACTAGCGGGACCCAAGAGACCCAGTACTTC
>TRBV4-3|once|TRBD2|TRBJ2-7
CASSQGGTSGYEQYF
TGCGCCAGCAGCCAAGGGGGTACTAGCGGTTACGAGCAGTACTTC
>TRBV6-5|NA|NA|TRBJ2-7
CASSLPGSDEQYF
TGTGCCAGCAGCCTCCCTGGCAGTGACGAGCAGTACTTC
>TRBV5-1|NA|NA|TRBJ2-2
CASSLSYRETGELFF
TGCGCCAGCAGCTTGTCCTACAGGGAAACCGGGGAGCTGTTTTTT
>TRBV29-1|once|NA|TRBJ2-1
CSVAGSYNEQFF
TGCAGCGTTGCAGGATCCTACAATGAGCAGTTCTTC
>TRBV9|NA|NA|TRBJ2-3
CASSVMGGNRDTQYF
TGTGCCAGCAGCGTAATGGGCGGAAACCGGGATACGCAGTATTTT
>TRBV5-1|NA|NA|TRBJ2-2
CASSLEAGLRTGELFF
TGCGCCAGCAGCTTGGAAGCGGGTCTGAGGACCGGGGAGCTGTTTTTT
>TRBV10-3|NA|NA|TRBJ2-2
CAISERQNTGELFF
TGTGCCATCAGTGAGAGGCAGAACACCGGGGAGCTGTTTTTT
>TRBV21-1|NA|NA|TRBJ1-6
CASSLSRESPLHF
TGTGCCAGCAGCCTGAGCAGGGAATCACCCCTCCACTTT
>TRBV21-1|NA|NA|TRBJ1-6
CASSERGVYSYNSPLHF
TGTGCCAGCAGCGAAAGGGGCGTTTACTCCTATAATTCACCCCTCCACTTT
>TRBV5-6|NA|NA|TRBJ1-4
CASSFFSNEKLFF
TGTGCCAGCAGCTTTTTCTCTAATGAAAAACTGTTTTTT
>TRBV11-3|NA|NA|TRBJ2-3
CASSPQATTDTQYF
TGTGCCAGCAGCCCACAGGCCACCACAGATACGCAGTATTTT